The sequence of this T cell receptor beta chain was determined in a study of OX40 agonist ivuxolimab in advanced cancers. Study-level background: Patients received ivuxolimab, an agonistic anti-OX40 (CD134) antibody. At about 81% male, the cohort had a mean age of about 60 years, ranging from roughly 20 to 90.

Of note for this clone: Its antigen is unknown.

Trimming removed 1 base from V and 0 bases from J, with 9 bases in between. The germline CDR1 and CDR2 sequences are SGHTA and FQGTGA. This CDR3 region has 16 residues. Repertoires were generated with immunoSEQ multiplex PCR, while TCRdb's copy carries only in-frame clones and drops some. The sample lists 80,000 to 95,000 clones, around 92% seen once, with more than 0.5% in the top ten. Overall study findings and caveats: Low normalized clonal expansion also occurred in some nonresponding patients. Averaging showed that CD8+ T cells had more expanded clones than CD4+ did.

The TCR comes from an adult with an advanced solid tumor such as melanoma, head and neck, liver or kidney cancer. The chain has TRBV7-3 and TRBJ2-2, with unresolved D. Sequences were derived from CD4+ or CD8+ T cells sorted from blood, sampled in a trial of the OX40 agonist ivuxolimab. The CDR3 nucleotides read TGTGCCAGCAGCTTAAAGTCCTATTCGAACACCGGGGAGCTGTTTTTT. Protein sequence: CASSLKSYSNTGELFF.